The entry below describes one T cell receptor beta chain. The data are from a study of blood T cell repertoires in COVID-19. Study background: The United States, Italy and Spain supplied acute and convalescent COVID-19 samples. T cells, B-cell-depleted T cells, or PBMCs supplied cDNA or gDNA.

Germline lookup yields CDR1 KGHSH and CDR2 LQKENI. This CDR3 has 13 residues. Trimming took off 5 bases at V and 1 base at J, with 9 bases between the two ends. Profiled with immunoSEQ multiplex PCR; TCRdb holds only in-frame clones, not every one. The sample carries almost 55,000 clones, roughly 87% recorded once. The source of this sequence is a man aged 50-59 years with active COVID-19. Sequencing used peripheral blood. The chain has TRBV18 and TRBJ2-7; the D is unclear. DNA for the CDR3: TGTGCCAGCTCAACCACGGGTTCCTACGAGCAGTACTTC. Translated: CASSTTGSYEQYF.